These 30 T cell receptor beta chains came from one sample sequenced in a study of blood T cell repertoires in COVID-19. Produced via immunoSEQ multiplex PCR; TCRdb's table is partial and in-frame only. The sample lists approximately 110,000 clones; about 75% were seen once. Sequenced: peripheral blood. These receptor sequences come from a man aged 80 or over with acute or convalescent COVID-19.

The V and J genes are TRBV28 and TRBJ2-1; D is ambiguous. Trimming removed 7 bases at V and 4 bases at J, with 5 bases between. Looked up from germline, CDR1 is MDHEN and CDR2 is SYDVKM. The CDR3 totals 11 residues. The CDR3 DNA reads TGTGCCAGCACAAAATACAATGAGCAGTTCTTC. The encoded protein is CASTKYNEQFF.

This clone showed up just once. The chain links TRBV6-5 to TRBJ2-7, with D perhaps TRBD1 (5 bases). The CDR3 contains 13 residues. Looked up from germline, CDR1 is MNHEY and CDR2 is SVGAGI. The V gene lost 6 bases and the J gene lost 6 bases, with 15 bases spanning the gap. The CDR3 region has the DNA TGTGCCAGCAGCTTCCAGGGCCCGACCGAGCAGTACTTC. Translation: CASSFQGPTEQYF.

The genes are TRBV6-5 and TRBJ1-1; 9 bases match TRBD1. V was clipped by 6 bases and J by 6 bases; unmatched bases: 11. Germline CDR1 MNHEY, CDR2 SVGAGI. The CDR3 extends over 15 amino acids. The CDR3 sequence is CASSHFGQGSPEAFF. The CDR3 DNA reads as TGTGCCAGCAGCCATTTCGGACAGGGGAGCCCTGAAGCTTTCTTT.

This rearrangement joins TRBV2 to TRBJ2-3, with TRBD2 as a possible D gene (6 bases). Trimming pared 7 bases from V and 10 bases from J, leaving 15 bases between. CDR1 and CDR2 (germline): SNHLY, FYNNEI. The CDR3 sequence is 12 residues long. The CDR3 region is CASTQAGSAQYF. CDR3 nucleotide sequence: TGTGCCAGCACCCAGGCGGGGTCGGCGCAGTATTTT.

V usage is TRBV6-5 and J usage is TRBJ1-1, with D unresolved. V lost 0 bases, J lost 5 bases, and 13 bases lay in between. Germline CDR1 reads MNHEY; CDR2 reads SVGAGI. The CDR3 has 15 residues. CDR3 sequence reads: CASSYSVHSRTEAFF. The CDR3 coding sequence is TGTGCCAGCAGTTACTCAGTACACTCTAGGACTGAAGCTTTCTTT.

V gene TRBV5-6 combines with J gene TRBJ2-7; TRBD1 might be the D (6 bases). The CDR3 runs to 14 residues. Germline V CDR1 and CDR2: SGHDT, YYEEEE. Trimming pared 5 bases from V and 2 bases from J, leaving 14 bases between. CDR3 sequence: CASSFWQGTYEQYF. The CDR3 DNA reads as TGTGCCAGCAGTTTTTGGCAGGGGACCTACGAGCAGTACTTC.

The chain links TRBV12-3 or TRBV12-4 to TRBJ1-4, with D perhaps TRBD1 (5 bases). CDR3 size: 12 residues. V was clipped by 5 bases and J by 8 bases, with 9 bases between them. CDR3 amino acids: CASSPRAEKLFF. For the CDR3, the DNA is TGTGCCAGCAGTCCCAGGGCCGAAAAACTGTTTTTT.

CDR3 nucleotide sequence: TGTGCCAGCATTTCGACAGGGCCGACGCTTGAAGCTTTCTTT. This codes for CASISTGPTLEAFF. This chain connects TRBV28 to TRBJ1-1; 7 positions agree with TRBD1. CDR1 and CDR2 (germline): MDHEN, SYDVKM. This CDR3 is built from 14 residues. Losses at the gene ends were 7 bases for V and 7 bases for J; bases not matched to a gene: 12.

J is TRBJ2-1 and V is TRBV29-1; 7 nucleotides line up with TRBD1. Trimming at V came to 7 bases and at J to 6 bases, leaving 12 bases not matched to a gene. The CDR3 loop spans 14 amino acids. Per germline, CDR1 SQVTM and CDR2 ANQGSEA. The CDR3, as DNA: TGCAGCGCCCGAGACAGGGTTGAGTTCAATGAGCAGTTCTTC. This encodes CSARDRVEFNEQFF.

V gene TRBV5-6 combines with J gene TRBJ1-4, with 8 nucleotides matching TRBD1. V shed 1 base, J shed 6 bases, and the junction held 8 bases outside the gene matches. Per germline, CDR1 SGHDT and CDR2 YYEEEE. The CDR3 consists of 16 residues. CDR3 sequence: CASSLRGQGADEKLFF. In DNA, the CDR3 is TGTGCCAGCAGCTTGAGAGGGCAGGGGGCAGATGAAAAACTGTTTTTT.

This chain links TRBV2 with TRBJ2-5; 8 bases match TRBD1. Unmatched junction bases numbered 6, after V lost 5 bases and J lost 4 bases. Looked up from germline, CDR1 is SNHLY and CDR2 is FYNNEI. The CDR3 has 14 residues. The CDR3 region is CASSLDRGGETQYF. CDR3 coding DNA: TGTGCCAGCAGTTTAGACAGGGGAGGAGAGACCCAGTACTTC.

This chain joins TRBV29-1 and TRBJ2-7; 7 bases match TRBD1. In germline, CDR1 is SQVTM, CDR2 ANQGSEA. Trimming took 7 bases from V and 8 from J; bases not matched to a gene: 11. The CDR3 has 12 residues. CDR3: CSAEQGSDQQYF. As DNA, the CDR3 is TGCAGCGCCGAACAGGGGTCGGATCAGCAGTACTTC.

This rearrangement joins TRBV28 to TRBJ2-3, with TRBD1 as a possible D gene (5 bases). Trimming stripped 7 bases from V and 2 bases from J, with 16 bases between. There are 15 residues in the CDR3. Germline V gene data show CDR1 as MDHEN and CDR2 as SYDVKM. CDR3 coding DNA: TGTGCCAGCATTGGTCCCAGGGCCTACACAGATACGCAGTATTTT. Translated: CASIGPRAYTDTQYF.

V is TRBV2 and J is TRBJ2-5; 8 positions agree with TRBD1. CDR3 length: 13 amino acids. Germline values: CDR1 SNHLY, CDR2 FYNNEI. With V trimmed by 4 bases and J by 5 bases, 3 bases remained unmatched. CDR3 sequence (DNA): TGTGCCAGCAGTGCAAACAGGGGGGAGACCCAGTACTTC. Its translation: CASSANRGETQYF.

The chain combines TRBV19 with TRBJ2-6; TRBD1 agrees at 10 bases. The CDR3 contains 18 residues. Germline V CDR1 and CDR2: LNHDA, SQIVND (reference sequence). The V segment lost 2 bases and the J segment 4 bases; nucleotides outside the gene matches: 8. CDR3 in DNA: TGTGCCAGTAGTATAATAGGGACAGGGGTATCCGGGGCCAACGTCCTGACTTTC. It translates to CASSIIGTGVSGANVLTF.

This clone was seen more than once but under ten times. This sequence joins TRBV5-3 and TRBJ1-5; 7 nucleotides match TRBD1. TRBV5-3 is filed as an ORF, its function uncertain. CDR3 size: 15 residues. With 0 bases clipped from V and 2 bases from J, the junction kept 2 bases outside the gene matches. The CDR3 bases are TGTGCCAGAAGCTTGGCGGGACAGCGCAATCAGCCCCAGCATTTT. It encodes CARSLAGQRNQPQHF.

The J gene is TRBJ2-2, the V gene TRBV6-5; possibly TRBD2 for D (5 bases). The CDR3 contains 15 residues. Germline V gives CDR1 MNHEY, CDR2 SVGAGI. The V gene lost 4 bases and the J gene lost 7 bases, with 16 bases spanning the gap. Here the CDR3 reads CASSLGPSGIGELFF. The CDR3 DNA reads as TGTGCCAGCAGTTTAGGGCCTTCGGGGATCGGGGAGCTGTTTTTT.

In DNA form, the CDR3 reads TGTGCCATCAGTGAGTCCTATGGACTAGCTTCAAATGAGCAGTTCTTC. This gives the protein CAISESYGLASNEQFF. V is TRBV10-3 and J is TRBJ2-1; 8 bases fit TRBD2. Germline V CDR1 and CDR2: ENHRY, SYGVKD. The ends lost 0 bases at V and 7 bases at J; junction bases unmatched: 8. The CDR3 consists of 16 residues.

The chain uses TRBV5-5 and TRBJ2-7, with D tentatively TRBD1 (6 bases). Germline V gives CDR1 SGHKS, CDR2 YYEKEE (reference sequence). V lost 5 bases and J lost 2, with 14 bases in between. CDR3 length: 14 residues. The CDR3, as DNA: TGTGCCAGCAGTTCCCGGGACAATCCCTACGAGCAGTACTTC. This sequence encodes CASSSRDNPYEQYF. The full variable domain, rest sourced from reference TRBV5-5 and TRBJ2-7, is DAGVTQSPTHLIKTRGQQVTLRCSPISGHKSVSWYQQVLGQGPQFIFQYYEKEERGRGNFPDRFSARQFPNYSSELNVNALLLGDSALYLCASSSRDNPYEQYFGPGTRLTVT.

The V and J genes are TRBV19 and TRBJ1-5; weak D call: TRBD1 (5 bases). The V end lost 7 bases, the J end lost 0 bases, and 13 bases lay between the germline ends. CDR1 is LNHDA, CDR2 SQIVND, per germline (reference sequence). There are 15 residues in the CDR3. This CDR3 is CASTKVDSSNQPQHF. CDR3 nucleotides: TGTGCCAGTACTAAAGTAGACAGTAGCAATCAGCCCCAGCATTTT.

In this sample, this clone turned up a few times. The DNA of the CDR3 is TGCGCCAGCAGCCAAGAGACTAGCATCTCCTACGAGCAGTACTTC. Translating gives CASSQETSISYEQYF. V and J are TRBV4-1 and TRBJ2-7; the match to TRBD2 covers 7 bases. With 0 bases clipped from V and 0 bases from J, the junction kept 2 bases outside the gene matches. The CDR3 covers 15 residues. Germline loops: CDR1 MGHRA, CDR2 YSYEKL.

This clone appeared a few times. The J gene is TRBJ2-1, the V gene TRBV3-1 (or the pseudogene TRBV3-2), with a possible D match to TRBD2 (6 bases). CDR3 length equals 19 residues. Germline-derived CDR1 and CDR2 are LGHDT and YNNKEL (reference sequence). Trimming took off 3 bases at V and 2 bases at J, with 23 bases between the two ends. Here the CDR3 DNA reads TGTGCCAGCAGCCACAAGGGCCTGACCGGGACTCCTACCTACAATGAGCAGTTCTTC. Translated: CASSHKGLTGTPTYNEQFF.

The chain is built from TRBV6-5 and TRBJ2-4, with 11 bases fitting TRBD2. Trimming at V came to 8 bases and at J to 10 bases, leaving 10 bases not matched to a gene. CDR1 MNHEY and CDR2 SVGAGI come from the germline V gene. The CDR3 length is 14 residues. The CDR3 sequence is CASWGGLAGGIQYF. DNA for the CDR3: TGTGCCAGCTGGGGTGGGCTAGCGGGAGGAATTCAGTACTTC.

This chain links TRBV19 with TRBJ2-4, with D possibly being TRBD1 (5 bases). CDR1 and CDR2 (germline): LNHDA, SQIVND (reference sequence). The V and J ends lost 5 bases and 5 bases respectively, with 10 bases between them. The CDR3 is made up of 13 amino acids. CDR3 protein: CASSLGLQNIQYF. In nucleotides, the CDR3 is TGTGCCAGTAGTCTGGGGCTCCAAAACATTCAGTACTTC.

V usage is TRBV18 and J usage is TRBJ2-1, with 10 bases aligning to TRBD2. The germline V gene has CDR1 KGHSH and CDR2 LQKENI. The CDR3 has 13 amino acids. Germline trimming cut 4 bases from V and 6 bases from J; bases unmatched to any gene: 0. CDR3 nucleotide sequence: TGTGCCAGCTCACTAGCGGGGGGCAATGAGCAGTTCTTC. Its protein product is CASSLAGGNEQFF. The full variable domain, its missing parts supplied by reference TRBV18 and TRBJ2-1, is NAGVMQNPRHLVRRRGQEARLRCSPMKGHSHVYWYRQLPEEGLKFMVYLQKENIIDESGMPKERFSAEFPKEGPSILRIQQVVRGDSAAYFCASSLAGGNEQFFGPGTRLTVL.

This rearrangement joins TRBV7-2 to TRBJ2-7, with TRBD2 identical over 7 bases. Germline assignment: CDR1 SGHTA and CDR2 FQGNSA. CDR3 length equals 15 residues. The CDR3: CATTNTASGSYEQYF. CDR3 DNA sequence: TGTGCGACCACCAACACGGCTAGCGGCTCCTACGAGCAGTACTTC.

The rearrangement joins TRBV12-3 or TRBV12-4 to TRBJ2-3; no clear D gene. The CDR3 is 11 residues long. The V gene lost 6 bases and the J gene lost 6 bases, with 7 bases spanning the gap. As DNA, the CDR3 is TGTGCCAGCAGCCTAAGCGATACGCAGTATTTT. This codes for CASSLSDTQYF.

The gene calls are TRBV4-3 and TRBJ2-7; TRBD2 matches 7 bases. Trimming at V came to 0 bases and at J to 2 bases, leaving 1 base not matched to a gene. CDR3 length: 14 amino acids. Germline-derived CDR1 and CDR2 are LGHNA and YSLEER. DNA of the CDR3: TGCGCCAGCAGCCAAGATCGGGGGGCCTACGAGCAGTACTTC. Amino acids: CASSQDRGAYEQYF.

The V and J genes are TRBV6-5 and TRBJ2-5, with a possible D match to TRBD2 (5 bases). In germline, CDR1 is MNHEY, CDR2 SVGAGI. Trimming cost V 5 bases and J 5 bases, with 12 bases left between them. This CDR3 region has 13 residues. CDR3 in amino acids: CASSKDLTETQYF. The CDR3 DNA is TGTGCCAGCAGTAAGGACTTGACGGAGACCCAGTACTTC.

V gene TRBV7-8 combines with J gene TRBJ2-1; 10 bases line up with TRBD1. Looked up from germline, CDR1 is SGHVS and CDR2 is FQNEAQ. V shed 4 bases and J 4 bases; nucleotides not matched to a gene: 7. This CDR3 comprises 16 residues. The CDR3 spells CASSSEGQGIYNEQFF. The CDR3 DNA reads TGTGCCAGCAGCTCCGAGGGACAGGGGATTTACAATGAGCAGTTCTTC. The whole variable domain, remainder taken from reference TRBV7-8 and TRBJ2-1, is GAGVSQSPRYKVAKRGQDVALRCDPISGHVSLFWYQQALGQGPEFLTYFQNEAQLDKSGLPSDRFFAERPEGSVSTLKIQRTQQEDSAVYLCASSSEGQGIYNEQFFGPGTRLTVL.